The 11 T cell receptor beta chains below come from one sample, sequenced in a study of post-analysis software for immune sequencing data. The study's findings and limits: The five TRBV segments detected at higher frequency in patients than in controls included TRBV5-6, TRBV5-1 and TRBV20-1.

Antigens of these TCRs are unknown. Tagging with unique molecular identifiers was a feature of the TCR beta cDNA libraries. TCRdb ran MiXCR on the PCR reads and lists one entry per CDR3 protein. The table records around 260,000 distinct CDR3 sequences, 36% of them present only once. Sequenced sample: blood. The source of these receptors is a girl under 18 with multiple sclerosis.

This clonotype was seen at least ten times. The rearrangement joins TRBV20-1 to TRBJ2-7; possibly TRBD1 or TRBD2 for D (5 bases each). V lost 5 bases to trimming and J lost 6 bases, with 11 bases between them. The CDR3 covers 11 residues. The V gene's germline CDR1 is DFQATT and CDR2 SNEGSKA (reference sequence). DNA of the CDR3: TGCAGTGCTTTTAGTGGGGGCGAGCAGTACTTC. The encoded protein is CSAFSGGEQYF.

The CDR3 bases are TGCGCCAGCAGCTCGGGACTAGCGGGTACCTACGAGCAGTACTTC. As protein: CASSSGLAGTYEQYF. This sequence joins TRBV5-1 and TRBJ2-7; 12 bases agree with TRBD2. V gave up 3 bases and J gave up 2 bases; unmatched junction bases: 3. Germline V gives CDR1 SGHRS, CDR2 YFSETQ. CDR3 length: 15 amino acids.

To note about this clonotype: Being one base from a much bigger clone, this may be a read error. The J gene is TRBJ2-1, the V gene TRBV24-1; 8 positions match TRBD1. Germline V gives CDR1 KGHDR, CDR2 SFDVKD. V lost 4 bases, J lost 9 bases, and 13 bases stayed unmatched. The CDR3 consists of 16 residues. In DNA form, the CDR3 reads TGTGCCACCAGTGAACGGACAGGGCATCACGGAAGTGAGCAGTTCTTC. It is translated as CATSERTGHHGSEQFF.

This clonotype was detected ten times or more. CDR3 residues: CASSPPGTLNTEAFF. The CDR3, as DNA: TGTGCCAGCAGCCCTCCGGGGACTCTGAACACTGAAGCTTTCTTT. This chain uses TRBV7-3 with TRBJ1-1, with D tentatively TRBD1 (5 bases). Trimming cost V 5 bases and J 0 bases, with 13 bases left between them. The CDR3 has 15 amino acids. From germline, CDR1 is SGHTA and CDR2 FQGTGA.

The chain joins TRBV4-3 to TRBJ2-2, with 11 bases that match TRBD2. CDR3 size: 16 residues. Trimming took 4 bases from V and 4 from J; bases not matched to a gene: 5. CDR1 and CDR2 from the germline V gene are LGHNA and YSLEER. The CDR3 sequence is CASSRRLAGFTGELFF. CDR3 in DNA: TGCGCCAGCAGCCGCAGACTAGCGGGGTTCACCGGGGAGCTGTTTTTT.

This clonotype was counted ten times or more. V is TRBV18 and J is TRBJ2-7, with TRBD1 matching over 7 bases. V shed 10 bases, J shed 1 base, and the junction held 7 bases outside the gene matches. This CDR3 contains 13 residues. Germline V gene lookup returns CDR1 KGHSH and CDR2 LQKENI. The CDR3 sequence is CATSTGQSYEQYF. CDR3 DNA: TGTGCCACCTCCACGGGACAGTCCTACGAGCAGTACTTC.

As for this clonotype: This may come from a read error, since a much larger clone is one base off. This chain joins TRBV28 and TRBJ2-5; D gene ambiguous. Germline-derived CDR1 and CDR2 are MDHEN and SYDVKM. The CDR3 runs 12 residues. Trimming pared 3 bases from V and 12 bases from J, leaving 14 bases between. This chain's CDR3 is CASSLWTGTKYF. The CDR3 coding sequence is TGTGCCAGCAGTTTGTGGACGGGTACGAAGTACTTC.

About this clonotype: This clone may be a read error of a much larger clone one base away. This likely comes from a read error, as the CDR3 has no conserved phenylalanine or tryptophan at its end. The chain employs TRBV7-2 and TRBJ2-1; D gene uncertain. This CDR3 has 11 residues. The V gene's germline CDR1 is SGHTA and CDR2 FQGNSA. V was cut by 5 bases and J by 4 bases, with 3 bases left in between. The CDR3 here is CASSRYNEQFL. The CDR3 DNA reads as TGTGCCAGCAGCCGGTACAATGAGCAGTTCCTC.

The genes are TRBV20-1 and TRBJ2-3, with 10 bases matching TRBD2. In germline, CDR1 is DFQATT, CDR2 SNEGSKA (reference sequence). V lost 3 bases and J lost 4; bases outside the gene matches: 7. This CDR3 has 15 amino acids. This CDR3 reads CSASVVSGRADTQYF. The CDR3 nucleotides are TGCAGTGCTAGCGTGGTCAGCGGGAGGGCAGATACGCAGTATTTT.

The chain joins TRBV7-2 to TRBJ2-1; D not certain. With 3 bases removed from V and 10 bases from J, the gap between germline ends came to 7 bases. The germline V gene has CDR1 SGHTA and CDR2 FQGNSA. The CDR3 covers 11 residues. The CDR3 region is CASSLDLEQFF. CDR3 nucleotide sequence: TGTGCCAGCAGCTTGGATCTCGAGCAGTTCTTC.

The chain carries TRBV20-1 and TRBJ1-4; D gene ambiguous. This CDR3 is 14 amino acids long. With 5 bases removed from V and 8 bases from J, the gap between germline ends came to 18 bases. The germline CDR1 and CDR2 sequences are DFQATT and SNEGSKA (reference sequence). The CDR3 DNA is TGCAGTGCTGTTAACGGGGAAGGTGTCGAAAAACTGTTTTTT. It is translated as CSAVNGEGVEKLFF.